The 15 T cell receptor beta chains in this list originate from one sample, sequenced in a study of blood T cells in healthy people across ages. PCR was performed a second time for 7 to 11 cycles using a sample-barcoded 5' primer and a J-beta primer mix. Via MiXCR, TCRdb re-called the 5' RACE reads, giving one row per CDR3 protein. This repertoire shows 1.5 million to 2 million distinct CDR3 sequences, around half found once; its top ten account for less than 2.5%. The specimen sequenced was blood. Receptors originate from a middle-aged woman in good health.

The chain carries TRBV4-1 and TRBJ1-2; D may be TRBD1 (5 bases). The CDR3 contains 17 residues. From germline, CDR1 is MGHRA and CDR2 YSYEKL. V lost 1 base, J lost 2 bases, and 17 bases lay in between. The chain's CDR3 is CASSQGLLSGRNYGYTF. The CDR3 DNA sequence: TGCGCCAGCAGCCAAGGACTTCTCTCGGGACGGAACTATGGCTACACCTTC.

The chain uses TRBV9 and TRBJ2-1; TRBD2 matches 8 bases. The CDR3 has 15 residues. V lost 0 bases to trimming and J lost 6 bases; unmatched junction nucleotides: 5. Germline CDR1 is SGDLS and CDR2 is YYNGEE. The CDR3 spells CASSVEIGLANEQFF. The CDR3 nucleotides are TGTGCCAGCAGCGTAGAGATCGGACTAGCCAATGAGCAGTTCTTC. The complete variable domain, with remaining parts taken from reference TRBV9 and TRBJ2-1, reads DSGVTQTPKHLITATGQRVTLRCSPRSGDLSVYWYQQSLDQGLQFLIQYYNGEERAKGNILERFSAQQFPDLHSELNLSSLELGDSALYFCASSVEIGLANEQFFGPGTRLTVL.

V is TRBV4-1 and J is TRBJ2-5; 7 nucleotides align to TRBD2. The DNA end favors TRBJ2-1, so the J call may be wrong. The CDR3 consists of 16 residues. The germline CDR1 and CDR2 sequences are MGHRA and YSYEKL. The CDR3 bases are TGCGCCAGCAGCCAAGATTTGGCGGGGGAGCAAGAGACCCAGTTCTTC. This codes for CASSQDLAGEQETQFF.

This clonotype has a handful of counts. This chain uses TRBV4-2 with TRBJ2-3, with 9 bases aligning to TRBD2. V lost 4 bases to trimming and J lost 2 bases; unmatched junction nucleotides: 4. The germline V gene has CDR1 LGHNA and CDR2 YNFKEQ. This CDR3 region has 15 residues. CDR3 coding DNA: TGTGCCAGCAGCCTCCTAGCGGGGCCCACAGATACGCAGTATTTT. Translated, it gives CASSLLAGPTDTQYF.

V usage is TRBV20-1 and J usage is TRBJ2-1; TRBD1 agrees at 9 bases. After removal of 6 bases from V and 0 bases from J, the junction contained 30 bases not matched to a gene. The CDR3 is 23 amino acids. Per germline, CDR1 DFQATT and CDR2 SNEGSKA (reference sequence). In DNA, the CDR3 is TGCAGTGCCCCTAGGTTGGGACAGGGTGGAATGAGGGGGGCCCGTAGCTCCTACAATGAGCAGTTCTTC. This gives the protein CSAPRLGQGGMRGARSSYNEQFF.

The table lists this clonotype with a few counts. This rearrangement joins TRBV20-1 to TRBJ2-5; TRBD1 or TRBD2 may be the D gene (6 bases each). Trimming cost V 4 bases and J 5 bases, with 32 bases left between them. CDR3 length equals 19 residues. The germline CDR1 and CDR2 sequences are DFQATT and SNEGSKA (reference sequence). The CDR3 DNA reads as TGCAGTGCTAACCCCTATGGAGGGGGAGCCGAGTTCCGCGGGGAGACCCAGTACTTC. This gives the protein CSANPYGGGAEFRGETQYF.

As DNA, the CDR3 is TGTGCCAGCACGCACTTCTCGGTCGGCACCGGGGAGCTGTTTTTT. Translating it yields CASTHFSVGTGELFF. The chain is built from TRBV7-9 and TRBJ2-2; no reliable D call. V lost 7 bases and J lost 4, with 16 bases in between. Looked up from germline, CDR1 is SEHNR and CDR2 is FQNEAQ (reference sequence). The CDR3 has 15 residues.

The chain combines TRBV28 with TRBJ2-7; no clear D gene. The CDR3 runs 17 residues. Looked up from germline, CDR1 is MDHEN and CDR2 is SYDVKM. The ends were cut back, 6 bases at V and 2 bases at J, with 23 bases in the middle. The CDR3 bases are TGTGCCAGCAGGAACCTCCCCCCGGGTAGTTTGACCTACGAGCAGTACTTC. Its translation is CASRNLPPGSLTYEQYF.

This clonotype has more than one count but fewer than ten. The chain employs TRBV15 and TRBJ1-2; D might be TRBD1 (5 bases). CDR1 is LNHNV and CDR2 is YYDKDF in the germline V gene (reference sequence). The CDR3 contains 15 residues. The V end was cut by 0 bases, the J end by 8 bases, with 16 bases between. CDR3: CATSREGDSTVGYTF. CDR3 DNA: TGTGCCACCAGCAGAGAAGGTGACAGCACGGTCGGCTACACCTTC.

The chain has TRBV4-2 and TRBJ2-5; perhaps TRBD1 as D (6 bases). The CDR3 runs to 15 residues. Trimming cost V 0 bases and J 9 bases, with 17 bases left between them. The germline CDR1 and CDR2 sequences are LGHNA and YNFKEQ. CDR3 nucleotide sequence: TGTGCCAGCAGCCAAGATTTATCCCAGGGGAAAGCCCAGTACTTC. Its protein is CASSQDLSQGKAQYF.

The chain links TRBV5-8 to TRBJ1-1; D not certain. The CDR3 loop spans 14 amino acids. The germline V gene has CDR1 SGHTS and CDR2 YDEGEE. Deletions cut 3 bases from V and 5 bases from J, with 14 bases between. The CDR3 nucleotides are TGTGCCAGCAGCTCGGTTATCGGTGGAACTGAAGCTTTCTTT. Amino acids: CASSSVIGGTEAFF.

The chain carries TRBV10-2 and TRBJ2-5, with 8 bases aligning to TRBD2. In germline, CDR1 is WSHSY, CDR2 SAAADI. This CDR3 comprises 17 residues. The V segment lost 4 bases and the J segment 2 bases; nucleotides outside the gene matches: 12. CDR3: CASSGGTLLAEQETQYF. The CDR3 DNA reads as TGCGCCAGCAGTGGGGGGACCTTACTAGCGGAACAAGAGACCCAGTACTTC.

This clonotype has more than one count but fewer than ten. This chain uses TRBV20-1 with TRBJ2-1; D is perhaps TRBD1 (5 bases). CDR1 is DFQATT and CDR2 is SNEGSKA in the germline V gene (reference sequence). This CDR3 region has 15 residues. Trimming pared 0 bases from V and 8 bases from J, leaving 17 bases between. The CDR3 sequence: CSARDLGAPWDEQFF. CDR3 bases: TGCAGTGCTAGAGATTTAGGGGCACCTTGGGATGAGCAGTTCTTC.

Here the CDR3 DNA reads TGCGCCAGCAGCTTGGATCCAGCGGGGGGGCCCTACAATGAGCAGTTCTTC. Protein: CASSLDPAGGPYNEQFF. The J gene is TRBJ2-1, the V gene TRBV5-1; 10 nucleotides agree with TRBD2. This CDR3 region has 17 residues. The germline gives CDR1 SGHRS, CDR2 YFSETQ. V gave up 0 bases and J gave up 2 bases; unmatched junction bases: 5. Together with reference TRBV5-1 and TRBJ2-1, the CDR3 gives the full variable domain: KAGVTQTPRYLIKTRGQQVTLSCSPISGHRSVSWYQQTPGQGLQFLFEYFSETQRNKGNFPGRFSGRQFSNSRSEMNVSTLELGDSALYLCASSLDPAGGPYNEQFFGPGTRLTVL.

This clonotype was observed a few times. V and J are TRBV15 and TRBJ2-1; the match to TRBD1 covers 9 bases. J was trimmed by 4 bases and V by 0 bases; bases with no gene match: 7. This CDR3 contains 17 residues. Germline V gene data show CDR1 as LNHNV and CDR2 as YYDKDF (reference sequence). CDR3 region: CATSRDAKQGAYNEQFF. CDR3 bases: TGTGCCACCAGCAGAGATGCAAAACAGGGGGCTTACAATGAGCAGTTCTTC.